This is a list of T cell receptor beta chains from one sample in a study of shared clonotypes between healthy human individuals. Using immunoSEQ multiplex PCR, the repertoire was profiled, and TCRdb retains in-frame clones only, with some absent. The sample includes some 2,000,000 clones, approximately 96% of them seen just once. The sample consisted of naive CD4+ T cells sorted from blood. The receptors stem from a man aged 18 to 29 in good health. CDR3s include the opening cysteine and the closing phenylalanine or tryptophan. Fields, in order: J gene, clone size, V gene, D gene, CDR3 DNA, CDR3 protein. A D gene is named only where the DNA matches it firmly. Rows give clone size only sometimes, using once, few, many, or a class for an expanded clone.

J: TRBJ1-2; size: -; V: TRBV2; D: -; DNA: TGTGCCAGCAGTTCCGGGATAGGGGGCTACACCTTC; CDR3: CASSSGIGGYTF
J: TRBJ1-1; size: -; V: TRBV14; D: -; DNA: TGTGCCAGCAGCCAATCTTTGTGGGGGAACACTGAAGCTTTCTTT; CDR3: CASSQSLWGNTEAFF
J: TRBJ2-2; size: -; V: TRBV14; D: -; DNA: TGTGCCAGCAGCGGGCAGGGGACCAACACCGGGGAGCTGTTTTTT; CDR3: CASSGQGTNTGELFF
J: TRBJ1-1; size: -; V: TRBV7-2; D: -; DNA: TGTGCCAGCAGCTTACACCGAACCGCAACAAACACTGAAGCTTTCTTT; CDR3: CASSLHRTATNTEAFF
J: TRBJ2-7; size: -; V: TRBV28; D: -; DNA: TGTGCCAGCAGTTTAGCACAGGACCCCTACGAGCAGTACTTC; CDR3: CASSLAQDPYEQYF
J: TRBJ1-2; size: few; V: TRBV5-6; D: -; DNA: TGTGCCAGCAGCGACCCCGGGGGCGTCGCGTCCTACACCTTC; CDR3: CASSDPGGVASYTF
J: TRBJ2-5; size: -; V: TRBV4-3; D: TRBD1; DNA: TGCGCCAGCAGCGCCGGGACAGGGGGAGAGACCCAGTACTTC; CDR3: CASSAGTGGETQYF
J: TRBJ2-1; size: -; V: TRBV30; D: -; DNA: TGTGCCTGGAGTGTAGAGCAAGAGCAGTTCTTC; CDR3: CAWSVEQEQFF
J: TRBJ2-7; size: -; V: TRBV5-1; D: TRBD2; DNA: TGCGCCAGCCCCTCGGAGATGCGGGAGAAATTAAGGGGAAGCTCCTACGAGCAGTACTTC; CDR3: CASPSEMREKLRGSSYEQYF
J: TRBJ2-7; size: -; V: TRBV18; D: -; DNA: TGTGCCAGCTCACCAGAGGGTTGGAGCTCCTACGAGCAGTACTTC; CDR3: CASSPEGWSSYEQYF
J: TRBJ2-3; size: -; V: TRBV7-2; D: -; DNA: TGTGCCAGCAGCTTACGTCAGGTTGGAGGGGATACGCAGTATTTT; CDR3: CASSLRQVGGDTQYF